The text below deals with one T cell receptor beta chain. The antigen remains undetermined. The sample originates from a study of T cell responses to AZD1222 COVID-19 vaccine. Study-level findings and limits: The study reported that nearly half of spike-specific TCRs target unmutated variant regions. Donor demographics were predominantly white British with a female majority; clonal diversity may be underestimated. Repertoires in all cases were sampled only once the peak T cell response had passed. Vaccination with two AZD1222 doses was followed by a rise in Spike-specific TCR breadth and depth.

Here immunoSEQ multiplex PCR was the method, and the copy in TCRdb shows in-frame clones only, minus some. The data contain some 120,000 clones, around 90% of them singletons. Germline CDR1 LNHDA, CDR2 SQIVND (reference sequence). CDR3 length equals 15 residues. V was clipped by 3 bases and J by 6 bases, with 12 bases between them. The rearrangement links TRBV19 to TRBJ1-6, with a possible D match to TRBD1 (5 bases). The sequencing used peripheral blood, collected on day 0 of AZD1222 vaccination. The sequence came from an adult in good health. CDR3 DNA sequence: TGTGCCAGTAGTATGGAGGGGACCGCTAATTCACCCCTCCACTTT. This codes for CASSMEGTANSPLHF.